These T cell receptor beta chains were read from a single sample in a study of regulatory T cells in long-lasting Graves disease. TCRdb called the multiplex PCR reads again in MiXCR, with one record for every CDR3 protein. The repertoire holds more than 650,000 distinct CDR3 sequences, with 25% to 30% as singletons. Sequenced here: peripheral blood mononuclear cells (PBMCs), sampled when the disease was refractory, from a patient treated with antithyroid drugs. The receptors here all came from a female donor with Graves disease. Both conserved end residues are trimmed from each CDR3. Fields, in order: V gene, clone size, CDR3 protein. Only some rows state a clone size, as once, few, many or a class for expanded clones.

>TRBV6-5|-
ASSYSSPSGGAGELF
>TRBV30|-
AWRPSGVGYT
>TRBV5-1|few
ASGPINTEAF
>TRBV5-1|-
ASSLGTGGRNQPQH
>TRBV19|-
ASSIRGLSSYEQY
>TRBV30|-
AWSPSPDRNSPLH
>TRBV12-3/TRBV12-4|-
ASSARQGASEQY
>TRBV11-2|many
ASSLDRGAQY
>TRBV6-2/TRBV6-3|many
ASSYSPGNTEAF
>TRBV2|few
ASSGVLPLEAF
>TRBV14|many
ASSLWTESNTEAF
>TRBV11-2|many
ASSHSTSGYEQY
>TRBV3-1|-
ASSQGGLYEQY
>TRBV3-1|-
ASSQSGTTQETQY
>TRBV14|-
ASSQAASEAF
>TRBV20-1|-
SAKARGTHNQPQH
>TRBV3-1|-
ASRQGSSEAF
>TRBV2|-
ASSERIQGNSPLH
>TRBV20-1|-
SARVKGTGSYEQY
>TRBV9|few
ASSVGVAATYEQY
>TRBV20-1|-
SANRQEGNTEAF
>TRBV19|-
ASSIKGGDYGYT
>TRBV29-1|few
SVHGNYGYT
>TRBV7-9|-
ASSLAWRDGVWVFEQY
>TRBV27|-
ASSLSGAASGSYEQY
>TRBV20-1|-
SASLGQGDYGYT
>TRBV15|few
ATSRDHLLGSNQPQH
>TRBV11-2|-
ASSHLYSTSRYEQY
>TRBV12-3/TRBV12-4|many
ASSLDRERPQH
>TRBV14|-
ASSQVTTGLYNSPLH
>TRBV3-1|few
ASSQDRAGPGEKLF
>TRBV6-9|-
ASSYRPGSMDEQF
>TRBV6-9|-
ASSYRMGTRTVPYGYT
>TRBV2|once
ASSGVEQY
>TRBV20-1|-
SARERWRDAYEQY
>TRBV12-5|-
ASGLGRYEQY
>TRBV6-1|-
ASSRGSGSGTYEQY
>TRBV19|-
ASSIELTGLYEQY
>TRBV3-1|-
ASQQGLEQY
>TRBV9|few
ASSVSGYTEAF
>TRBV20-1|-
SARDGDGPQH
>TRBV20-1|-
SARDLDGATYEQY
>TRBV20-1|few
SARGGSKRDSSTDTQY
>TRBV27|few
ASSWNREETQY
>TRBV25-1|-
ASSAVGGGETQY
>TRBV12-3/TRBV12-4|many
ASSQSGPGANVLT
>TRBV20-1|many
SARTDYSNQPQH
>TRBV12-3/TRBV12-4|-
ASSLNGRRWGEQY
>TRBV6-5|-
ASSYWNAARAEAF
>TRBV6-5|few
ASSFLGAIYGYT
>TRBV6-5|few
ASSYVRANTEAF